This T cell receptor beta chain was recovered during a study of T cell changes during pregnancy in multiple sclerosis. Profiling relied on immunoSEQ multiplex PCR, and the TCRdb table lists in-frame clones only, not all of them. The table records approximately 70,000 clones, about 90% of them present only once. CDR1 and CDR2 (germline): SGDLS, YYNGEE. The CDR3 consists of 15 residues. The V and J ends lost 2 bases and 0 bases, in that order; junction bases with no gene match: 5. Source: peripheral blood, taken after pregnancy. This sequence joins TRBV9 and TRBJ2-7; 7 bases map to TRBD2. This TCR came from a female donor with multiple sclerosis, enrolled in a pregnancy study. The CDR3 DNA sequence: TGTGCCAGCAGCGTTGACCCTAGCGGCTCCTACGAGCAGTACTTC. Translation gives CASSVDPSGSYEQYF. The complete variable domain, with remaining parts taken from reference TRBV9 and TRBJ2-7, reads DSGVTQTPKHLITATGQRVTLRCSPRSGDLSVYWYQQSLDQGLQFLIQYYNGEERAKGNILERFSAQQFPDLHSELNLSSLELGDSALYFCASSVDPSGSYEQYFGPGTRLTVT.